The source of this T cell receptor beta chain is a study of cytomegalovirus exposure and HLA in healthy donors. Per germline, CDR1 SGHRS and CDR2 YFSETQ. The CDR3 totals 15 residues. Trimming took 0 bases from V and 4 from J; bases not matched to a gene: 3. As for this clone: Its target is unknown.

Whole-study findings and limits: Later analysis associated a missense DCLRE1C variant with TCR beta V- and J-gene trimming. The study recorded 164 TCR beta chains that were cytomegalovirus-associated.

The PCR employed 60 Vbeta primers together with 13 Jbeta primers. Sequencing was performed with immunoSEQ multiplex PCR; in TCRdb, only in-frame clones are kept and a portion is missing. This sample has approximately 170,000 clones, with about 71% found just once. The sample was PBMCs. The chain recombines TRBV5-1 with TRBJ1-4; TRBD1 agrees at 7 bases. This receptor was taken from a woman in her thirties or forties in good health and CMV-seropositive. The CDR3 DNA reads as TGCGCCAGCAGCTTGGTGACAGGGCTTAATGAAAAACTGTTTTTT. This sequence encodes CASSLVTGLNEKLFF.